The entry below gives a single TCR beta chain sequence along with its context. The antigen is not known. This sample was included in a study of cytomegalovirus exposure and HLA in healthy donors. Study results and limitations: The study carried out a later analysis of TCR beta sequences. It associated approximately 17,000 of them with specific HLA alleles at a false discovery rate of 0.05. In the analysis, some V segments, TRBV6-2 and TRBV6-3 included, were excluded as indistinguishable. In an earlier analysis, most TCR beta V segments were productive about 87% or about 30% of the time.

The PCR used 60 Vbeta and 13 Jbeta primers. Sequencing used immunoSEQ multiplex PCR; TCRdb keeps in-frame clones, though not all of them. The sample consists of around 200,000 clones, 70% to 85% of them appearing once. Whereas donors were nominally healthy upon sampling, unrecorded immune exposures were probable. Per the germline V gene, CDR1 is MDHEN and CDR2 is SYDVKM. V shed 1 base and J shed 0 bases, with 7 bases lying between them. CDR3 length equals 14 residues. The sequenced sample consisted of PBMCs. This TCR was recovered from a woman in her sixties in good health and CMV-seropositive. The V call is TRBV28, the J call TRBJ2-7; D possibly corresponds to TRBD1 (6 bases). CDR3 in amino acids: CASSLLQGSYEQYF. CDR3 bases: TGTGCCAGCAGTTTATTACAGGGCTCCTACGAGCAGTACTTC.